The next 8 T cell receptor beta chains were all read from a single sample in a study of blood T cell repertoires in COVID-19. This table comes from immunoSEQ multiplex PCR, and its TCRdb copy is limited to in-frame clones, with some not included. The profile shows some 300,000 clones, approximately 90% of them singletons. The sample comprised peripheral blood. Receptor source: a woman between 50 and 59 years old with COVID-19, enrolled during active disease.

The chain carries TRBV18 and TRBJ1-5; D is perhaps TRBD1 (6 bases). The CDR3 contains 14 residues. CDR1 and CDR2 (germline): KGHSH, LQKENI. V lost 4 bases to trimming and J lost 3 bases, with 10 bases between them. The CDR3 loop reads CASSLTGNNQPQHF. CDR3 nucleotide sequence: TGTGCCAGCTCACTTACAGGGAACAATCAGCCCCAGCATTTT.

This chain connects TRBV4-2 to TRBJ2-7, with 7 positions matching TRBD1. The junction had 14 bases not matched to a gene; V was cut back by 3 bases and J by 3 bases. Germline loops: CDR1 LGHNA, CDR2 YNFKEQ. The CDR3 totals 17 residues. The CDR3 spells CASSQEGGPGINYEQYF. The CDR3 DNA reads as TGTGCCAGCAGCCAGGAAGGGGGCCCAGGGATTAACTACGAGCAGTACTTC.

J is TRBJ1-2 and V is TRBV4-2, with a tentative D call TRBD1 (6 bases). With 4 bases removed from V and 1 base from J, the gap between germline ends came to 13 bases. CDR3 length: 15 residues. Germline loops: CDR1 LGHNA, CDR2 YNFKEQ. CDR3 region: CASSPGPDSNYGYTF. CDR3 nucleotide sequence: TGTGCCAGCAGCCCCGGCCCGGACAGTAACTATGGCTACACCTTC.

This chain joins TRBV29-1 and TRBJ2-1; 11 bases line up with TRBD1. The CDR3 is made up of 14 amino acids. V was pared by 7 bases and J by 10 bases, with 12 bases of the junction left unmatched. The V gene's germline CDR1 is SQVTM and CDR2 ANQGSEA. This CDR3 is CSASGTGGYMEQFF. The CDR3 DNA is TGCAGCGCTTCCGGGACAGGGGGGTATATGGAGCAGTTCTTC.

This chain links TRBV10-3 with TRBJ2-5; TRBD2 agrees at 9 bases. The germline V gene encodes CDR1 ENHRY and CDR2 SYGVKD. Germline trimming cut 6 bases from V and 2 bases from J; bases unmatched to any gene: 10. CDR3 size: 16 residues. Written as DNA, the CDR3 is TGTGCCATCAGCCGCGGGGGGGGAGGGACTCAAGAGACCCAGTACTTC. It codes for CAISRGGGGTQETQYF.

The chain couples TRBV30 to TRBJ1-1; no definite D call. In germline, CDR1 is GTSNPN, CDR2 SVGIG (reference sequence). V dropped 1 base and J dropped 8 bases, with 8 bases sitting between them. CDR3 size: 11 residues. The CDR3 sequence: CAWSGLREAFF. The CDR3 coding sequence is TGTGCCTGGAGTGGGTTACGGGAAGCTTTCTTT.

The rearrangement uses TRBV30 and TRBJ1-2; D unclear. In germline, CDR1 is GTSNPN, CDR2 SVGIG (reference sequence). V was trimmed by 2 bases and J by 4 bases, leaving 11 bases between them. This CDR3 has 13 amino acids. DNA for the CDR3: TGTGCCTGGAGTCCGACAAGAATCTATGGCTACACCTTC. Translating gives CAWSPTRIYGYTF.

The rearrangement links TRBV29-1 to TRBJ2-5, with 8 bases identical to TRBD1. V lost 6 bases, J lost 5 bases, and 8 bases stayed unmatched. The CDR3 consists of 13 residues. CDR1 and CDR2 (germline): SQVTM, ANQGSEA. CDR3 sequence (DNA): TGCAGCGTCGATAGACAGGGGTGGGAGACCCAGTACTTC. It yields the protein CSVDRQGWETQYF.